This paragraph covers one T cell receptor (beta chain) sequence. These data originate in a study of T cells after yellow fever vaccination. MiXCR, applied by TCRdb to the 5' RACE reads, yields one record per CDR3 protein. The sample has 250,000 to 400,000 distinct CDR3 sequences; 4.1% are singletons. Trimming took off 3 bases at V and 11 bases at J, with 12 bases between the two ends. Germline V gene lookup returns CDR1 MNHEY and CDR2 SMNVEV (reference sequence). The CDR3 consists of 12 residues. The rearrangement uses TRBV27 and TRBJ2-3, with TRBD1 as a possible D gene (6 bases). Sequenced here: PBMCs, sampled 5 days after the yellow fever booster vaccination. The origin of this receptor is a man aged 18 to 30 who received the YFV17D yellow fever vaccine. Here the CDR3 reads CASSFEQGRQYF. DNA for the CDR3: TGTGCCAGCAGTTTTGAGCAGGGGAGGCAGTATTTT.